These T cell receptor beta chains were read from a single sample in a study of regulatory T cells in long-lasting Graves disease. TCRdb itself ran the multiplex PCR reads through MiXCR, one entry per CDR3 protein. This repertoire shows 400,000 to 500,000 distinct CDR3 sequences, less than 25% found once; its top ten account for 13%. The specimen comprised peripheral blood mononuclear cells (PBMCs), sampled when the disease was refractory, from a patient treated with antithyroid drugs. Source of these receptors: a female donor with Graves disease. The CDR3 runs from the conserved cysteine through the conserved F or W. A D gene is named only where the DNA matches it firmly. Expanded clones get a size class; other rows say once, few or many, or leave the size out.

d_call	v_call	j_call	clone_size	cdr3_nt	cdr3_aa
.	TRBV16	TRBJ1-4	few	TGTGCCAGCAGCCACAGGGAGGAAAAACTGTTTTTT	CASSHREEKLFF
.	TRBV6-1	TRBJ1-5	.	TGTGCCAGCAGCGACGACACATTCTATGATCAGCCCCAGCATTTT	CASSDDTFYDQPQHF
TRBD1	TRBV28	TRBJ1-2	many	TGTGCCAGCATCCTCGACAGGGGCAGTTACTATGGCTACACCTTC	CASILDRGSYYGYTF
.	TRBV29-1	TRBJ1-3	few	TGCAGCGTTGAACAGCTGAGTGGAAACACCATATATTTT	CSVEQLSGNTIYF
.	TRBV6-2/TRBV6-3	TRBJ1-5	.	TGTGCCAGCAGTTATGGTCAGGAACAGCCCCAGCATTTT	CASSYGQEQPQHF
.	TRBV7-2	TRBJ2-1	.	TGTGCCAGCAGCTCTGGGGGCAGGGCTTACAATAAGCAGTTCTTC	CASSSGGRAYNKQFF
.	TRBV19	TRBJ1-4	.	TGTGCCAGTAGTGCCAAGGGACTAAGAAATGAAAAACTGTTTTTT	CASSAKGLRNEKLFF
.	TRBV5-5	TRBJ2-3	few	TGTGCCAGCAGCTTGTCAGCGATGTCGGCAGATACGCAGTATTTT	CASSLSAMSADTQYF
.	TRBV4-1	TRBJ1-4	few	TGCGCCAGCAGCCAAGCGGAGGGGGTTTATGAAAAACTGTTTTTT	CASSQAEGVYEKLFF
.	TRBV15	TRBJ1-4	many	TGTGCCACCAGCCCCCGCCCCACCGGTAATGAAAAACTGTTTTTT	CATSPRPTGNEKLFF
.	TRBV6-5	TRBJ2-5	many	TGTGCCAGCAGTTCTGGGGCAGAGCAAGAGACCCAGTACTTC	CASSSGAEQETQYF
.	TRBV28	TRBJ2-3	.	TGTGCCAGCAGCCCCATTATAGGAGCGGGCGAGCGAGATACGCAGTATTTT	CASSPIIGAGERDTQYF
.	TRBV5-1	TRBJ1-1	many	TGCGCCAGAACGAGTGGGGACATCCCTGTCTGCACTGAAGCTTTCTTT	CARTSGDIPVCTEAFF
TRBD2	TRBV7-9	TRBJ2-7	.	TGTGCCAGCAGCTTGGGAGGGATGCACGAGCAGTACTTC	CASSLGGMHEQYF
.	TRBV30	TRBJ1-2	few	TGTGCCTGGAGTGTCGGGCTACTCTATGGCTACACCTTC	CAWSVGLLYGYTF
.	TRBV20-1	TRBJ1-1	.	TGCAGTGCTAACCCGGGGAACACTGAAGCTTTCTTT	CSANPGNTEAFF
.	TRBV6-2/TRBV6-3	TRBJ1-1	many	TGTGCCAGCAGTTACAATCCGGGAGGGTCCACTGAAGCTTTCTTT	CASSYNPGGSTEAFF
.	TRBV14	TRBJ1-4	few	TGTGCCAGCAGCCAAGATGGCGGGTCGAATGCAACTAATGAAAAACTGTTTTTT	CASSQDGGSNATNEKLFF
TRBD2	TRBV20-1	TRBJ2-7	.	TGCAGTGCTAGAGATCACGAGCGGGGGTCGTACGAGCAGTACTTC	CSARDHERGSYEQYF
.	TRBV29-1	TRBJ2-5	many	TGCAGCGTTGAAGAATCAGGGGCAGGGGAGACCCAGTACTTC	CSVEESGAGETQYF
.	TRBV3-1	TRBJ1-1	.	TGTGCCAGCCTCGAGGGCACTGAAGCTTTCTTT	CASLEGTEAFF
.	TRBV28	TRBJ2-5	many	TGTGCCAGCAGTACCCAACCGTCCATGGAGACCCAGTACTTC	CASSTQPSMETQYF
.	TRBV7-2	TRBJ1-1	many	TGTGCCAGCAGCTTGGGGAAGAACACTGAAGCTTTCTTT	CASSLGKNTEAFF
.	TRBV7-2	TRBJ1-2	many	TGTGCCAGCAGCCCAGGGGACGTACTTGGCTACACCTTC	CASSPGDVLGYTF
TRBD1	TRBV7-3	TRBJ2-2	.	TGTGCCAGCACCCCAACAGGGGCGAACACCGGGGAGCTGTTTTTT	CASTPTGANTGELFF
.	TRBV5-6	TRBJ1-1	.	TGTGCCAGCAGCTTGTGGGCTACTGAAGCTTTCTTT	CASSLWATEAFF
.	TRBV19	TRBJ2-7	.	TGTGCCAGTAGTATAACGGGAGACCTACGAGGGGAGCAGTACTTC	CASSITGDLRGEQYF
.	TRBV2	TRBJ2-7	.	TGTGCCAGCGTCAGGGGATACGAGCAGTACTTC	CASVRGYEQYF
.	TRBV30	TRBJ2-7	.	TGTGCCTGGAGCAAAACGACAGGCTACGAGCAGTACTTC	CAWSKTTGYEQYF
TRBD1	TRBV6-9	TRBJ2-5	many	TGTGCCAGCAGTTTGGGACAGGGGGTACAAGAGACCCAGTACTTC	CASSLGQGVQETQYF
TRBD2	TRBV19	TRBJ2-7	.	TGTGCCAGTAGTATCAGCGGGAGGATAGGCGAGCAGTACTTC	CASSISGRIGEQYF
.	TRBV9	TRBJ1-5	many	TGTGCCAGCAGCGTAGCCGAGAGCAATCAGCCCCAGCATTTT	CASSVAESNQPQHF
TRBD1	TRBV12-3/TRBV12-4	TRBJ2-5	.	TGTGCCAGCAGAATAACAGGGGGCGGAAAGACCCAGTACTTC	CASRITGGGKTQYF
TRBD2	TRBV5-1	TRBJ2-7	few	TGCGCCAGCAGAATTACGGCGGGGGGCCGCGAGCAGTACTTC	CASRITAGGREQYF
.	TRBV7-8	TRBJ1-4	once	TGTGCCAGCAGCTTAGGGACCGACGACAAACTGTTTTTT	CASSLGTDDKLFF